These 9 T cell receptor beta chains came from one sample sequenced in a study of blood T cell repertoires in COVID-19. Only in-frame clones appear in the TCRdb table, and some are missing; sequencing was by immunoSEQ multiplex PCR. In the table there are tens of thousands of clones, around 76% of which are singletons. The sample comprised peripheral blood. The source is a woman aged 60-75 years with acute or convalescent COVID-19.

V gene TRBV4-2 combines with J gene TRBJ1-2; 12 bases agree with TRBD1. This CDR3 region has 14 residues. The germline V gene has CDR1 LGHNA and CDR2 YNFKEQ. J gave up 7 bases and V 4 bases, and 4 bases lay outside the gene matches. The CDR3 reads CASSLGDRGPGYTF. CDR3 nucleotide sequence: TGTGCCAGCAGCCTAGGGGACAGGGGGCCTGGCTACACCTTC.

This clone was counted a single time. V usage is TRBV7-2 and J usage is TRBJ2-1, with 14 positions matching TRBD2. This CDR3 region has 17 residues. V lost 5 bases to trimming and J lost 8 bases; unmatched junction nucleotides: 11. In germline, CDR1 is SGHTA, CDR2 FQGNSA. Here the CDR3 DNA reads TGTGCCAGCAGCACAAGACTAGCGGGGGGGTTTACGGATGAGCAGTTCTTC. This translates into CASSTRLAGGFTDEQFF. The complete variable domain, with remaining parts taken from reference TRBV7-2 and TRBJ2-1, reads GAGVSQSPSNKVTEKGKDVELRCDPISGHTALYWYRQSLGQGLEFLIYFQGNSAPDKSGLPSDRFSAERTGGSVSTLTIQRTQQEDSAVYLCASSTRLAGGFTDEQFFGPGTRLTVL.

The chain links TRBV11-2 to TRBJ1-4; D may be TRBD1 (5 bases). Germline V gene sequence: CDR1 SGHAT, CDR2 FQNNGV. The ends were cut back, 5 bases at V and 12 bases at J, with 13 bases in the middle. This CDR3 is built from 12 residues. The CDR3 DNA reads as TGTGCCAGCAGCCTACCGGGGGGGGAACTGTTTTTT. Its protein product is CASSLPGGELFF.

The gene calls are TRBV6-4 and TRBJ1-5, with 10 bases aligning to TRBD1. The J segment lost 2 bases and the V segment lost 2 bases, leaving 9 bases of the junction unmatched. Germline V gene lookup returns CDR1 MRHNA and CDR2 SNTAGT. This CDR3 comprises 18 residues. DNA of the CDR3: TGTGCCAGCAGTGACCGTCGGGACAGGGGTTATCGCAATCAGCCCCAGCATTTT. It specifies CASSDRRDRGYRNQPQHF.

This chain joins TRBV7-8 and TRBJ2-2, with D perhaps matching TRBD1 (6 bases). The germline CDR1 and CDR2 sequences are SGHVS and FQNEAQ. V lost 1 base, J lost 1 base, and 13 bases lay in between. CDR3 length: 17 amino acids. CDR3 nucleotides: TGTGCCAGCAGCTTAGAATCCGCGACAGGGAACACCGGGGAGCTGTTTTTT. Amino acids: CASSLESATGNTGELFF.

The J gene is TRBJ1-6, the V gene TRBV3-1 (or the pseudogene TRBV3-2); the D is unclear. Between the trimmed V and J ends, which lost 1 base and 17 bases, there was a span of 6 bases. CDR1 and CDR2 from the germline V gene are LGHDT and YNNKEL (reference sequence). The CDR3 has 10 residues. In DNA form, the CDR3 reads TGTGCCAGCAGCCAAGCCCAGTTCCACTTT. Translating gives CASSQAQFHF.

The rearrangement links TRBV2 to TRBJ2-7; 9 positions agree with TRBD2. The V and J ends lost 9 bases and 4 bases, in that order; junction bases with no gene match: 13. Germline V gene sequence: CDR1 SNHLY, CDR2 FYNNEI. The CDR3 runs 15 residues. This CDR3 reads CARSLSSGNHYEQYF. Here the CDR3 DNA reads TGTGCCAGGAGTTTGTCTAGCGGGAACCATTACGAGCAGTACTTC.

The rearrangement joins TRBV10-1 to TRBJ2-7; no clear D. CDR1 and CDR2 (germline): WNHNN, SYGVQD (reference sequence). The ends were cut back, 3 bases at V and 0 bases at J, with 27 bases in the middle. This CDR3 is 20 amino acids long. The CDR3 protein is CASSDKGKGGPWALSYEQYF. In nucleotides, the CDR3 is TGCGCCAGCAGTGATAAAGGAAAAGGTGGGCCTTGGGCCCTCTCCTACGAGCAGTACTTC.

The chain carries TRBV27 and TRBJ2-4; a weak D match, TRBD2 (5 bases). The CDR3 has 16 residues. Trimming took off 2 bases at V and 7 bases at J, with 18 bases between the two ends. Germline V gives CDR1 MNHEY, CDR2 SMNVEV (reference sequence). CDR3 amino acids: CASSLSEGTSLNIQYF. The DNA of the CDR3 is TGTGCCAGCAGTTTAAGTGAGGGAACGTCCCTGAACATTCAGTACTTC.